These 29 T cell receptor beta chains were all obtained from the same sample, sequenced in a study of T cells in Graves' hyperthyroidism and ophthalmopathy. Amplification yielded TCR beta CDR3 regions, with RNA transcripts as the source. When the TCR CDR3 underwent first-round RT-PCR, the HTBI primer set was used. TCRdb ran MiXCR on the multiplex PCR reads and lists one entry per CDR3 protein. The sample includes about 560,000 distinct CDR3 sequences, roughly 17% of them seen just once. The sample consisted of blood. The receptors originated from a woman aged 18 to 35 with Graves' hyperthyroidism.

This clonotype showed up just a few times. The V call is TRBV12-3 or TRBV12-4, the J call TRBJ1-2; D gene unclear. Between the trimmed V and J ends, which lost 6 bases and 4 bases, there was a span of 15 bases. The length of the CDR3 is 14 residues. CDR3 nucleotide sequence: TGTGCCAGCAGCCCCCTGGGTCCAATCTATGGCTACACCTTC. This translates into CASSPLGPIYGYTF.

This clonotype was recorded at least ten times. The genes are TRBV20-1 and TRBJ1-1; D may be TRBD1 (6 bases). The CDR3 covers 13 residues. CDR1 and CDR2 from the germline V gene are DFQATT and SNEGSKA (reference sequence). Deletions cut 3 bases from V and 8 bases from J, with 16 bases between. The CDR3 reads CSARGLQGLEAFF. For the CDR3, the DNA is TGCAGTGCTAGGGGTTTACAGGGCTTAGAAGCTTTCTTT.

The table lists this clonotype with a few counts. V gene TRBV20-1 combines with J gene TRBJ1-5; D gene uncertain. The CDR3 consists of 15 residues. Looked up from germline, CDR1 is DFQATT and CDR2 is SNEGSKA (reference sequence). Between the trimmed V and J ends, which lost 0 bases and 8 bases, there was a span of 17 bases. The CDR3 nucleotides read TGCAGTGCTAGAGATTCGGGTAGGGCCTCGGAGCCCCAGCATTTT. This encodes CSARDSGRASEPQHF.

There are many counts of this clonotype. This chain links TRBV12-3 or TRBV12-4 with TRBJ2-3, with D maybe TRBD1 (6 bases). Trimming took off 5 bases at V and 3 bases at J, with 18 bases between the two ends. The CDR3 runs to 16 residues. The CDR3 DNA reads as TGTGCCAGCAGTCCCGCGACAGGATTGGAGACAGATACGCAGTATTTT. The encoded protein is CASSPATGLETDTQYF.

At least ten counts were recorded for this clonotype. The chain is built from TRBV12-3 or TRBV12-4 and TRBJ1-2; D is uncertain. Trimming took off 1 base at V and 4 bases at J, with 10 bases between the two ends. The CDR3 consists of 14 residues. CDR3 sequence reads: CASSLGGGIYGYTF. The DNA of the CDR3 is TGTGCCAGCAGTTTAGGCGGCGGCATCTATGGCTACACCTTC.

This clonotype has only a few counts. This chain uses TRBV12-3 or TRBV12-4 with TRBJ2-3; D remains unclear. The CDR3 length is 15 residues. V dropped 3 bases and J dropped 0 bases, with 10 bases sitting between them. The CDR3 region is CASSFNPGSTDTQYF. DNA for the CDR3: TGTGCCAGCAGTTTTAATCCCGGTAGCACAGATACGCAGTATTTT.

This clonotype was found many times. The rearrangement uses TRBV18 and TRBJ1-5, with a tentative D call TRBD1 (5 bases). Trimming pared 6 bases from V and 5 bases from J, leaving 17 bases between. This CDR3 spans 15 amino acids. In germline, CDR1 is KGHSH, CDR2 LQKENI. The DNA for the CDR3 is TGTGCCAGCTCTTCGGGAGACAGCTCTTATCAGCCCCAGCATTTT. It specifies CASSSGDSSYQPQHF.

The chain carries TRBV20-1 and TRBJ1-2; D perhaps matches TRBD1 (5 bases). The CDR3 runs to 14 residues. The ends were cut back, 3 bases at V and 0 bases at J, with 11 bases in the middle. Germline CDR1 is DFQATT and CDR2 is SNEGSKA (reference sequence). CDR3 loop: CSASVGGANYGYTF. CDR3 in DNA: TGCAGTGCTAGCGTTGGAGGGGCTAACTATGGCTACACCTTC.

The chain carries TRBV5-6 and TRBJ2-1; no clear D. The CDR3 loop spans 15 amino acids. Germline loops: CDR1 SGHDT, CDR2 YYEEEE. V lost 1 base to trimming and J lost 0 bases, with 8 bases between them. The CDR3, as DNA: TGTGCCAGCAGCTTGATCACAAGCTCCTACAATGAGCAGTTCTTC. Its protein is CASSLITSSYNEQFF.

This chain joins TRBV5-1 and TRBJ1-4; 8 positions agree with TRBD1. The V segment lost 5 bases and the J segment 7 bases; nucleotides outside the gene matches: 7. Germline V gene lookup returns CDR1 SGHRS and CDR2 YFSETQ. CDR3 length: 14 amino acids. CDR3 loop: CASRRQGAGEKLFF. The DNA of the CDR3 is TGCGCCAGCAGGCGTCAGGGGGCCGGTGAAAAACTGTTTTTT. The full variable domain, in which reference TRBV5-1 and TRBJ1-4 provide the parts outside the CDR3, is KAGVTQTPRYLIKTRGQQVTLSCSPISGHRSVSWYQQTPGQGLQFLFEYFSETQRNKGNFPGRFSGRQFSNSRSEMNVSTLELGDSALYLCASRRQGAGEKLFFGSGTQLSVL.

This clonotype was counted many times. This chain links TRBV20-1 with TRBJ2-1, with TRBD2 matching 9 bases. Germline CDR1 is DFQATT and CDR2 is SNEGSKA (reference sequence). V shed 3 bases and J 7 bases; nucleotides not matched to a gene: 7. The CDR3 runs 14 residues. The CDR3 nucleotides are TGCAGTGCTAGCGTAGCGGGAGCAGGGAATGAGCAGTTCTTC. This translates into CSASVAGAGNEQFF.

This clonotype has ten or more counts. The chain recombines TRBV11-2 with TRBJ2-2, with 9 nucleotides matching TRBD2. The CDR3 consists of 17 residues. J gave up 4 bases and V 5 bases, and 11 bases lay outside the gene matches. The germline CDR1 and CDR2 sequences are SGHAT and FQNNGV. CDR3 sequence: CASSRLATSGTTGELFF. Written as DNA, the CDR3 is TGTGCCAGCAGCCGCCTAGCGACTAGCGGTACCACCGGGGAGCTGTTTTTT.

CDR3 region: CASTYGAGSEQYF. In DNA form, the CDR3 reads TGTGCCAGCACCTACGGGGCGGGCTCGGAGCAGTACTTC. V is TRBV6-1 and J is TRBJ2-7; D possibly uses TRBD1 or TRBD2 (5 bases each). Germline assignment: CDR1 MNHNS and CDR2 SASEGT. Trimming left V 7 bases short and J 7 bases short, with 17 bases between. The CDR3 consists of 13 residues.

This clonotype was observed a few times. Written as DNA, the CDR3 is TGTGCCAGCAGCTTAGAAGGGGTCCGTAGTGAAAAACTGTTTTTT. It codes for CASSLEGVRSEKLFF. The chain couples TRBV11-2 to TRBJ1-4, with a tentative D call TRBD1 (5 bases). The ends were cut back, 0 bases at V and 7 bases at J, with 12 bases in the middle. Germline assignment: CDR1 SGHAT and CDR2 FQNNGV. This CDR3 is 15 amino acids long.

This clonotype has only a few counts. The CDR3 sequence: CSARQGQQPQHF. In nucleotides, the CDR3 is TGCAGTGCAAGACAGGGACAGCAGCCCCAGCATTTT. V and J are TRBV20-1 and TRBJ1-5; TRBD1 matches at 7 bases. The CDR3 length is 12 residues. The germline V gene has CDR1 DFQATT and CDR2 SNEGSKA (reference sequence). Unmatched junction bases numbered 6, after V lost 6 bases and J lost 7 bases.

The CDR3 loop is CASSLWTGNGYTF. CDR3 DNA sequence: TGTGCCAGCAGCCTGTGGACAGGGAATGGCTACACCTTC. V usage is TRBV5-4 and J usage is TRBJ1-2; 8 nucleotides match TRBD1. The CDR3 is 13 residues long. V lost 4 bases and J lost 6; bases outside the gene matches: 5. Looked up from germline, CDR1 is SGHNT and CDR2 is YYREEE (reference sequence).

The J gene is TRBJ1-2, the V gene TRBV5-1; 9 bases match TRBD1. The CDR3 has 12 residues. Trimming took 5 bases from V and 8 from J; bases not matched to a gene: 4. Germline V CDR1 and CDR2: SGHRS, YFSETQ. The CDR3 nucleotides are TGCGCCAGCAGGATGGGACAGGGCGGCTACACCTTC. Its protein is CASRMGQGGYTF.

This clonotype was counted at least ten times. The chain employs TRBV7-9 and TRBJ2-5, with D possibly TRBD2 on 6 matching bases. This CDR3 is 14 amino acids long. With 4 bases removed from V and 2 bases from J, the gap between germline ends came to 11 bases. The germline CDR1 and CDR2 sequences are SEHNR and FQNEAQ (reference sequence). The CDR3 spells CASSSRDWQETQYF. The CDR3 nucleotides read TGTGCCAGCAGCTCCCGGGACTGGCAAGAGACCCAGTACTTC.

This clonotype was seen more than once but under ten times. The rearrangement joins TRBV27 to TRBJ2-5; perhaps TRBD1 as D (6 bases). The germline V gene encodes CDR1 MNHEY and CDR2 SMNVEV (reference sequence). The CDR3 runs 14 residues. Trimming removed 3 bases at V and 3 bases at J, with 11 bases between. CDR3 region: CASSFQGTKETQYF. In DNA form, the CDR3 reads TGTGCCAGCAGTTTTCAGGGGACGAAAGAGACCCAGTACTTC.

With respect to this clonotype: The junction departs from germline at one end; a sequencing error may be responsible. J is TRBJ2-7 and V is TRBV28; tentatively, D is TRBD1 (5 bases). The length of the CDR3 is 13 residues. Germline V CDR1 and CDR2: MDHEN, SYDVKM. The CDR3 nucleotides are TGTGCCAGCAGTTTGGGGCAGGGCGACGAGAAGTACTTC. Translation gives CASSLGQGDEKYF.

On this clonotype: This could be a read error, since a much larger clone is one nucleotide away. This chain links TRBV11-3 with TRBJ2-7; D is undetermined. V lost 1 base, J lost 7 bases, and 14 bases lay in between. The germline V gene has CDR1 SGHNT and CDR2 YENEEA. This CDR3 has 14 residues. CDR3 protein: CASSLGFVLGEQYF. CDR3 nucleotides: TGTGCCAGCAGCTTAGGTTTCGTACTCGGGGAGCAGTACTTC.

There are a few counts of this clonotype. V is TRBV5-8 and J is TRBJ1-2; 12 nucleotides match TRBD1. Trimming removed 5 bases from V and 3 bases from J; junction bases left unmatched: 11. CDR1 is SGHTS and CDR2 is YDEGEE in the germline V gene. The CDR3 contains 17 residues. The CDR3 loop is CASRSPPGTGGDYGYTF. CDR3 DNA: TGTGCCAGCAGGTCGCCGCCGGGGACAGGGGGCGACTATGGCTACACCTTC.

Only a few counts were recorded for this clonotype. The V and J genes are TRBV14 and TRBJ1-4; D perhaps matches TRBD1 (6 bases). The germline V gene has CDR1 SGHDN and CDR2 FVKESK. Trimming stripped 0 bases from V and 0 bases from J, with 11 bases between. CDR3 size: 17 residues. The CDR3: CASSQDRGFATNEKLFF. The DNA of the CDR3 is TGTGCCAGCAGCCAAGACAGGGGCTTTGCAACTAATGAAAAACTGTTTTTT.

This chain uses TRBV5-6 with TRBJ2-2; D unclear. Looked up from germline, CDR1 is SGHDT and CDR2 is YYEEEE. This CDR3 spans 17 amino acids. The ends were cut back, 6 bases at V and 4 bases at J, with 22 bases in the middle. CDR3 amino acids: CASTSWIRARGTGELFF. In DNA, the CDR3 is TGTGCCAGCACCTCTTGGATTAGGGCACGAGGCACCGGGGAGCTGTTTTTT.

This clonotype was seen a few times. The chain has TRBV6-2 or TRBV6-3 and TRBJ2-1; 7 bases are shared with TRBD2. Losses at the gene ends were 2 bases for V and 4 bases for J; bases not matched to a gene: 5. The CDR3 covers 15 residues. Germline V lookup: CDR1 MNHEY, CDR2 SVGEGT. The CDR3 reads CASSYGGSRYNEQFF. In DNA, the CDR3 is TGTGCCAGCAGTTACGGCGGGAGTCGGTACAATGAGCAGTTCTTC.

This rearrangement joins TRBV5-4 to TRBJ2-3; D is uncertain. CDR1 is SGHNT and CDR2 is YYREEE in the germline V gene (reference sequence). This CDR3 has 15 amino acids. V was cut by 4 bases and J by 2 bases, with 14 bases left in between. The chain's CDR3 is CASSLQLSSTDTQYF. For the CDR3, the DNA is TGTGCCAGCAGCCTACAGCTAAGTTCCACAGATACGCAGTATTTT.

This clonotype turned up a few times. The J gene is TRBJ2-2, the V gene TRBV3-1, with D perhaps matching TRBD1 (5 bases). The CDR3 sequence is 15 residues long. The germline V gene has CDR1 LGHDT and CDR2 YNNKEL (reference sequence). V dropped 1 base and J dropped 3 bases, with 9 bases sitting between them. CDR3 protein: CASSQAVGDTGELFF. CDR3 in DNA: TGTGCCAGCAGCCAAGCAGTAGGGGACACCGGGGAGCTGTTTTTT.

The chain couples TRBV5-6 to TRBJ2-7; D is ambiguous. The V end was cut by 3 bases, the J end by 6 bases, with 10 bases between. Looked up from germline, CDR1 is SGHDT and CDR2 is YYEEEE. CDR3 size: 12 residues. The CDR3 protein is CASSSLTIEQYF. In DNA, the CDR3 is TGTGCCAGCAGCTCCCTGACCATCGAGCAGTACTTC.

The table lists this clonotype with many counts. The chain couples TRBV10-2 to TRBJ2-1, with a possible D match to TRBD2 (6 bases). V was pared by 6 bases and J by 2 bases, with 14 bases between. The CDR3 totals 15 residues. Looked up from germline, CDR1 is WSHSY and CDR2 is SAAADI. CDR3 nucleotide sequence: TGCGCCAGCAGCGTTTTGGCTAGCGCCTACAATGAGCAGTTCTTC. It is translated as CASSVLASAYNEQFF.